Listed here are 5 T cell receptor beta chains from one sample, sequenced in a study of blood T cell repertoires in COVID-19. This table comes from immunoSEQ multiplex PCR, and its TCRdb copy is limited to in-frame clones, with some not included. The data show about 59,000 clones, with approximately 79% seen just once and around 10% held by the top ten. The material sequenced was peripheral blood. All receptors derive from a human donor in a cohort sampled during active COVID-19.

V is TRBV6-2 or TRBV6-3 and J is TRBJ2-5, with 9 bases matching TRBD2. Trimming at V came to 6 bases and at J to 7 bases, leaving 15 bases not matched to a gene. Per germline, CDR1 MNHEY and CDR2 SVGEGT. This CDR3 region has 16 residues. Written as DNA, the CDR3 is TGTGCCAGCAGCCCCTGGCGGCGGGAGGGGGAAGGGACCCAGTACTTC. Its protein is CASSPWRREGEGTQYF.

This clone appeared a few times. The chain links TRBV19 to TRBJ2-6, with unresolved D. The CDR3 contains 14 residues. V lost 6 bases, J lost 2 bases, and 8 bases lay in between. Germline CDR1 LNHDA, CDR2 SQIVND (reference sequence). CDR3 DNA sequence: TGTGCCAGTAGCCCCCTCGCTGGGGCCAACGTCCTGACTTTC. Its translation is CASSPLAGANVLTF.

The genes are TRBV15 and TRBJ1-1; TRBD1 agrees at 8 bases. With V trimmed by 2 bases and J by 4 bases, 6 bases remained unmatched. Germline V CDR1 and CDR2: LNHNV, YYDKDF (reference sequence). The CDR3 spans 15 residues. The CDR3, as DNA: TGTGCCACCAGCAGAATTACAGGGGGGGGCACTGAAGCTTTCTTT. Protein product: CATSRITGGGTEAFF. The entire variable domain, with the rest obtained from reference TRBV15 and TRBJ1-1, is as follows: DAMVIQNPRYQVTQFGKPVTLSCSQTLNHNVMYWYQQKSSQAPKLLFHYYDKDFNNEADTPDNFQSRRPNTSFCFLDIRSPGLGDTAMYLCATSRITGGGTEAFFGQGTRLTVV.

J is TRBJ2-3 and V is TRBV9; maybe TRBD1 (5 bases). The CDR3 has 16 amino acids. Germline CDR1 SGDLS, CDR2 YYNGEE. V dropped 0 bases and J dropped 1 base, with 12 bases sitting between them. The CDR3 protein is CASSVAATRGTDTQYF. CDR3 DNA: TGTGCCAGCAGCGTAGCTGCGACCAGGGGCACAGATACGCAGTATTTT.

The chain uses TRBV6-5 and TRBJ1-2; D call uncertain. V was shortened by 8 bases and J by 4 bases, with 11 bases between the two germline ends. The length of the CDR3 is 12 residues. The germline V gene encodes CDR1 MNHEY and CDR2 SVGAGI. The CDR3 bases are TGTGCCAGCTTGCCAGGAAGCTATGGCTACACCTTC. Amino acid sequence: CASLPGSYGYTF.